This record looks at one T cell receptor beta chain sequence and its context. What it recognizes is unknown. This sample was taken from a study of OX40 agonist ivuxolimab in advanced cancers. For the study at large: Three patients responded partially, comprising one with hepatocellular carcinoma and two with cutaneous melanoma. Study outcomes and limitations: Both CD4+ and CD8+ T cell populations in blood had undergone clonal expansion by week 6 at 0.1 to 3.0 mg/kg.

The germline V gene encodes CDR1 WNHNN and CDR2 SYGVQD (reference sequence). CDR3 length equals 14 residues. Trimming stripped 5 bases from V and 2 bases from J, with 9 bases between. The assay was immunoSEQ multiplex PCR, and TCRdb's table has in-frame clones only and misses some. The data hold 15,000 to 20,000 clones, with 80% to 90% observed a single time. The sample was CD4+ or CD8+ T cells sorted from blood, taken in a trial of the OX40 agonist ivuxolimab. This chain connects TRBV10-1 to TRBJ2-2; D remains ambiguous. The sequence came from an adult with an advanced solid tumor such as melanoma, head and neck, liver or kidney cancer. CDR3 loop: CASSPSFNTGELFF. In DNA form, the CDR3 reads TGCGCCAGCAGTCCTTCATTTAACACCGGGGAGCTGTTTTTT.